What follows are 17 T cell receptor beta chains derived from one specimen sequenced in a study of T cell responses to AZD1222 COVID-19 vaccine. This table comes from immunoSEQ multiplex PCR, and its TCRdb copy is limited to in-frame clones, with some not included. Found here are under 150,000 clones, roughly 88% of them singletons; the top ten hold approximately 6.9%. The sample in question was peripheral blood, obtained 28 days after the second AZD1222 dose. Source of these receptors: an adult who received the AZD1222 COVID-19 vaccine.

The rearrangement uses TRBV27 and TRBJ2-3; no definite D call. There are 17 residues in the CDR3. CDR1 and CDR2 from the germline V gene are MNHEY and SMNVEV (reference sequence). V lost 5 bases to trimming and J lost 3 bases, with 21 bases between them. This CDR3 is CASSADGLEEVTDTQYF. In DNA, the CDR3 is TGTGCCAGCAGTGCCGATGGGCTAGAAGAGGTAACAGATACGCAGTATTTT.

The rearrangement joins TRBV4-3 to TRBJ2-7; no reliable D call. Germline CDR1 is LGHNA and CDR2 is YSLEER. Deletions cut 1 base from V and 3 bases from J, with 7 bases between. This CDR3 has 13 residues. CDR3 protein: CASSQGGNYEQYF. CDR3 DNA sequence: TGCGCCAGCAGCCAAGGGGGTAACTACGAGCAGTACTTC.

Note on this clone: Other DNA sequences in this sample translate to the same CDR3. The chain employs TRBV5-4 and TRBJ1-2; 7 positions match TRBD1. CDR3 size: 13 residues. After removal of 5 bases from V and 6 bases from J, the junction contained 7 bases not matched to a gene. Germline CDR1 is SGHNT and CDR2 is YYREEE (reference sequence). The CDR3 spells CASSRPTGDGYTF. In DNA, the CDR3 is TGTGCCAGCAGTCGACCCACAGGGGATGGCTACACCTTC.

The gene calls are TRBV9 and TRBJ1-2, with TRBD1 as a possible D gene (6 bases). The CDR3 extends over 15 amino acids. Germline CDR1 reads SGDLS; CDR2 reads YYNGEE. The V gene lost 3 bases and the J gene lost 0 bases, with 12 bases spanning the gap. The CDR3 DNA reads TGTGCCAGCAGCGCGACGGGACACGCTAACTATGGCTACACCTTC. This sequence encodes CASSATGHANYGYTF.

The rearrangement uses TRBV19 and TRBJ1-6; 7 nucleotides line up with TRBD1. The CDR3 contains 14 residues. The V gene's germline CDR1 is LNHDA and CDR2 SQIVND (reference sequence). J gave up 5 bases and V 5 bases, and 3 bases lay outside the gene matches. As DNA, the CDR3 is TGTGCCAGTAGTGCGGACAGGAATAATTCACCCCTCCACTTT. It codes for CASSADRNNSPLHF.

J is TRBJ2-3 and V is TRBV5-5; tentative D call: TRBD1 (6 bases). The V gene lost 3 bases and the J gene lost 0 bases, with 14 bases spanning the gap. The CDR3 runs 16 residues. Germline V gene lookup returns CDR1 SGHKS and CDR2 YYEKEE (reference sequence). DNA for the CDR3: TGTGCCAGCAGCTCAATAGGGACAACTAGCACAGATACGCAGTATTTT. Translating gives CASSSIGTTSTDTQYF.

The V call is TRBV19, the J call TRBJ2-1; D gene uncertain. The length of the CDR3 is 16 residues. Germline V gene data show CDR1 as LNHDA and CDR2 as SQIVND (reference sequence). Trimming removed 6 bases from V and 4 bases from J, with 19 bases in between. The DNA of the CDR3 is TGTGCCAGTAGCCCTAGAGGAAACAGTCCATACAATGAGCAGTTCTTC. Protein product: CASSPRGNSPYNEQFF.

The CDR3 bases are TGTGCCAGCAGCCTCGGGGCTGCCATCAATTCACCCCTCCACTTT. It is translated as CASSLGAAINSPLHF. This rearrangement joins TRBV3-1 (or the pseudogene TRBV3-2) to TRBJ1-6, with a tentative D call TRBD1 (5 bases). The germline CDR1 and CDR2 sequences are LGHDT and YNNKEL (reference sequence). Trimming took off 4 bases at V and 7 bases at J, with 14 bases between the two ends. The CDR3 loop spans 15 amino acids.

CDR3 sequence reads: CASREKGTGEAGELFF. In DNA form, the CDR3 reads TGTGCCAGTAGGGAGAAAGGGACAGGGGAGGCCGGGGAGCTGTTTTTT. The chain employs TRBV19 and TRBJ2-2; TRBD1 aligns across 10 bases. The CDR3 consists of 16 residues. Germline CDR1 and CDR2: LNHDA and SQIVND (reference sequence). V shed 6 bases and J 6 bases; nucleotides not matched to a gene: 10.

The CDR3: CASSPWDSRNQPQHF. CDR3 sequence (DNA): TGTGCCAGCAGTCCTTGGGACAGCCGCAATCAGCCCCAGCATTTT. The chain joins TRBV27 to TRBJ1-5, with TRBD1 identical over 7 bases. This CDR3 comprises 15 residues. With 5 bases clipped from V and 2 bases from J, the junction kept 6 bases outside the gene matches. Germline loops: CDR1 MNHEY, CDR2 SMNVEV (reference sequence).

The CDR3 DNA reads TGTGCCAGCAGTGATGAGTCAGGGAATCAGCCCCAGCATTTT. The encoded protein is CASSDESGNQPQHF. This chain uses TRBV2 with TRBJ1-5; weak D call: TRBD1 (5 bases). The germline V gene encodes CDR1 SNHLY and CDR2 FYNNEI. Trimming shortened V by 3 bases and J by 4 bases, and 10 bases separated the two germline ends. The CDR3 contains 14 residues.

This clone was seen only once. The chain links TRBV3-1 (or the pseudogene TRBV3-2) to TRBJ2-1; possibly TRBD1 or TRBD2 for D (6 bases each). The CDR3 spans 14 residues. The V end was cut by 4 bases, the J end by 4 bases, with 11 bases between. From germline, CDR1 is LGHDT and CDR2 YNNKEL (reference sequence). CDR3 nucleotide sequence: TGTGCCAGCAGCCCCGCGGGGACATACAATGAGCAGTTCTTC. It encodes CASSPAGTYNEQFF.

This clone has only one observation. This chain links TRBV28 with TRBJ2-7; D is unresolved. Germline V gives CDR1 MDHEN, CDR2 SYDVKM. V was cut by 4 bases and J by 4 bases, with 11 bases left in between. There are 13 residues in the CDR3. CDR3 residues: CASSSPGPYEQYF. CDR3 DNA: TGTGCCAGCAGTTCGCCGGGCCCTTACGAGCAGTACTTC.

The V call is TRBV7-2, the J call TRBJ1-2; D uncertain. Trimming pared 4 bases from V and 7 bases from J, leaving 16 bases between. CDR1 and CDR2 from the germline V gene are SGHTA and FQGNSA. The CDR3 contains 14 residues. CDR3 coding DNA: TGTGCCAGCAGCTCCGGCACCGCTCTTACTGGCTACACCTTC. This codes for CASSSGTALTGYTF.

This clone was recorded a few times. The gene calls are TRBV6-6 and TRBJ1-5; unclear D gene. The CDR3 has 12 residues. Trimming stripped 2 bases from V and 4 bases from J, with 3 bases between. Germline CDR1 MNHNY, CDR2 SVGAGI (reference sequence). The chain's CDR3 is CASSYRNQPQHF. CDR3 nucleotides: TGTGCCAGCAGTTACAGAAATCAGCCCCAGCATTTT.

CDR3 amino acids: CASSEVRTYEQYF. DNA for the CDR3: TGTGCCAGCAGTGAAGTTAGGACCTACGAGCAGTACTTC. V usage is TRBV2 and J usage is TRBJ2-7; D gene unclear. The V end lost 1 base, the J end lost 2 bases, and 6 bases lay between the germline ends. The length of the CDR3 is 13 residues. CDR1 is SNHLY and CDR2 is FYNNEI in the germline V gene. Based on the CDR3 plus reference TRBV2 and TRBJ2-7, the full variable domain is EPEVTQTPSHQVTQMGQEVILRCVPISNHLYFYWYRQILGQKVEFLVSFYNNEISEKSEIFDDQFSVERPDGSNFTLKIRSTKLEDSAMYFCASSEVRTYEQYFGPGTRLTVT.

CDR3 nucleotide sequence: TGTGCCAGCAGCCAGACAGGGGCAACCTACGAGCAGTACTTC. Translated, it gives CASSQTGATYEQYF. The chain employs TRBV2 and TRBJ2-7, with 8 bases matching TRBD1. Germline-derived CDR1 and CDR2 are SNHLY and FYNNEI. V shed 6 bases and J 2 bases; nucleotides not matched to a gene: 6. CDR3 length: 14 residues.